This TCR beta chain emerged from a study of technical replicates of blood from several donors. After removal of 3 bases from V and 2 bases from J, the junction contained 6 bases not matched to a gene. Germline V lookup: CDR1 SGHTA, CDR2 FQGNSA. This CDR3 spans 15 amino acids. Generated by immunoSEQ multiplex PCR, the TCRdb table keeps only in-frame clones and is missing some. The sample yields almost 70,000 clones, 91% seen once. This TCR came from a human donor in good health. Some clones in this sample may be carry-over from other donors' samples. The chain couples TRBV7-2 to TRBJ1-2; 7 nucleotides agree with TRBD1. Sequenced sample: PBMCs. Written as DNA, the CDR3 is TGTGCCAGCAGCTTTTGGGACAGAGGAAACTATGGCTACACCTTC. Translation: CASSFWDRGNYGYTF.